Listed here are 20 T cell receptor beta chains from one sample, sequenced in a study of cytomegalovirus exposure and HLA in healthy donors. Amplification used 60 Vbeta primers and 13 Jbeta primers. Method: immunoSEQ multiplex PCR; TCRdb's copy keeps in-frame clones and lacks some. The data hold 90,000 to 100,000 clones, with roughly three quarters observed a single time. Sequencing used PBMCs. These receptors were obtained from a female donor in good health and CMV-seronegative.

V and J are TRBV27 and TRBJ2-7; D is perhaps TRBD1 (8 bases). V was cut by 5 bases and J by 4 bases, with 21 bases left in between. The germline CDR1 and CDR2 sequences are MNHEY and SMNVEV (reference sequence). This CDR3 contains 16 residues. In DNA form, the CDR3 reads TGTGCCAGCAGTCTCTACCTGACAGGGGAGGGGTACGAGCAGTACTTC. Translation gives CASSLYLTGEGYEQYF.

The genes are TRBV5-6 and TRBJ1-2; possibly TRBD1 for D (6 bases). The CDR3 totals 13 residues. CDR1 is SGHDT, CDR2 YYEEEE, per germline. V lost 0 bases and J lost 4, with 7 bases in between. The CDR3 region has the DNA TGTGCCAGCAGCTTGGGCAGGGGCTATGGCTACACCTTC. Amino acids: CASSLGRGYGYTF. Supplemented by reference TRBV5-6 and TRBJ1-2, the full variable domain reads DAGVTQSPTHLIKTRGQQVTLRCSPKSGHDTVSWYQQALGQGPQFIFQYYEEEERQRGNFPDRFSGHQFPNYSSELNVNALLLGDSALYLCASSLGRGYGYTFGSGTRLTVV.

The chain carries TRBV19 and TRBJ2-2; 8 bases fit TRBD2. CDR1 LNHDA and CDR2 SQIVND come from the germline V gene (reference sequence). V lost 5 bases and J lost 4; bases outside the gene matches: 9. The CDR3 contains 16 residues. In DNA form, the CDR3 reads TGTGCCAGTAGTTCCTCCGGGACTAGAATCACCGGGGAGCTGTTTTTT. Its protein is CASSSSGTRITGELFF.

This clone was recorded once. This chain uses TRBV18 with TRBJ2-7; 12 nucleotides match TRBD1. Germline V gene sequence: CDR1 KGHSH, CDR2 LQKENI. Trimming removed 3 bases from V and 4 bases from J; junction bases left unmatched: 10. CDR3 length equals 17 residues. CDR3 DNA sequence: TGTGCCAGCTCACCTTCTTCACGGGACAGGGGGCGATACGAGCAGTACTTC. Amino acids: CASSPSSRDRGRYEQYF.

V and J are TRBV19 and TRBJ2-2; TRBD1 is a possible D gene (9 bases). V lost 5 bases to trimming and J lost 7 bases, with 23 bases between them. This CDR3 contains 17 residues. CDR1 is LNHDA and CDR2 is SQIVND in the germline V gene (reference sequence). The CDR3 DNA follows: TGTGCCAGTAGTCGGACAGGGGTCGGCGGGGGGAGCGGGGAGCTGTTTTTT. Amino acid sequence: CASSRTGVGGGSGELFF.

The J gene is TRBJ2-5, the V gene TRBV11-2; 9 bases line up with TRBD1. Per the germline V gene, CDR1 is SGHAT and CDR2 is FQNNGV. The CDR3 runs 15 residues. V shed 0 bases, J shed 1 base, and the junction held 0 bases outside the gene matches. The CDR3 nucleotides are TGTGCCAGCAGCTTAGAGGGACAGGGCCAAGAGACCCAGTACTTC. Protein sequence: CASSLEGQGQETQYF.

The J gene is TRBJ1-6, the V gene TRBV9, with D perhaps TRBD1 (6 bases). Germline CDR1 and CDR2: SGDLS and YYNGEE. Trimming removed 2 bases at V and 9 bases at J, with 12 bases between. The CDR3 runs to 14 residues. DNA for the CDR3: TGTGCCAGCAGCGTGCAGGGGCTTGGTTCACCCCTCCACTTT. Its translation: CASSVQGLGSPLHF.

This clone was seen only once. This sample also contains other DNA sequences that code for the same CDR3. The chain recombines TRBV7-2 with TRBJ2-7; D is unresolved. Germline V gives CDR1 SGHTA, CDR2 FQGNSA. The CDR3 contains 11 residues. V was cut by 3 bases and J by 3 bases, with 3 bases left in between. The CDR3 nucleotides read TGTGCCAGCAGCTTTAGCTACGAGCAGTACTTC. Translating gives CASSFSYEQYF.

J is TRBJ2-2 and V is TRBV2, with 8 bases identical to TRBD1. Germline loops: CDR1 SNHLY, CDR2 FYNNEI. CDR3 size: 16 residues. J lost 1 base, V lost 5 bases, and 6 bases had no gene match. CDR3 DNA: TGTGCCAGCAGTAGGTACGGGACAGGGAACACCGGGGAGCTGTTTTTT. It encodes CASSRYGTGNTGELFF.

The chain is built from TRBV4-1 and TRBJ1-6; D gene ambiguous. Trimming shortened V by 0 bases and J by 10 bases, and 10 bases separated the two germline ends. The germline V gene has CDR1 MGHRA and CDR2 YSYEKL. The length of the CDR3 is 14 residues. CDR3 region: CASSQDEGGSPLHF. Here the CDR3 DNA reads TGCGCCAGCAGCCAAGATGAGGGAGGATCACCCCTCCACTTT.

The chain couples TRBV2 to TRBJ2-7; weak D call: TRBD2 (6 bases). The CDR3 length is 15 residues. Germline V gene sequence: CDR1 SNHLY, CDR2 FYNNEI. V dropped 6 bases and J dropped 4 bases, with 19 bases sitting between them. CDR3 DNA: TGTGCCAGCAGCTGGGCAGCCGGGGGACTTTACGAGCAGTACTTC. It yields the protein CASSWAAGGLYEQYF.

The gene calls are TRBV7-8 and TRBJ1-1; no reliable D call. Germline V gene lookup returns CDR1 SGHVS and CDR2 FQNEAQ. The V end was cut by 1 base, the J end by 3 bases, with 6 bases between. This CDR3 is built from 13 residues. CDR3 in DNA: TGTGCCAGCAGCTTAGTGCAGTACACTGAAGCTTTCTTT. Translated, it gives CASSLVQYTEAFF.

This clone was counted only a few times. The CDR3 nucleotides read TGTGCCAGCAGTCGAGATACCAATGAGCAGTTCTTC. It encodes CASSRDTNEQFF. The chain carries TRBV28 and TRBJ2-1, with D uncertain. The ends were cut back, 5 bases at V and 6 bases at J, with 8 bases in the middle. The CDR3 spans 12 residues. From germline, CDR1 is MDHEN and CDR2 SYDVKM.

This clone was seen just once. The chain couples TRBV4-1 to TRBJ1-2; D perhaps matches TRBD1 (6 bases). Trimming removed 4 bases at V and 4 bases at J, with 16 bases between. Germline V gives CDR1 MGHRA, CDR2 YSYEKL. There are 15 residues in the CDR3. The CDR3 loop is CASSRLQDRAYGYTF. The CDR3 nucleotides read TGCGCCAGCAGCCGTCTTCAGGACAGAGCCTATGGCTACACCTTC.

The chain recombines TRBV5-6 with TRBJ2-1; D call uncertain. This CDR3 region has 11 residues. CDR1 SGHDT and CDR2 YYEEEE come from the germline V gene. V was pared by 0 bases and J by 10 bases, with 5 bases between. In DNA, the CDR3 is TGTGCCAGCAGCTTGGTGGAGGAGCAGTTCTTC. The encoded protein is CASSLVEEQFF.

The chain recombines TRBV19 with TRBJ1-2; 8 bases fit TRBD1. This CDR3 region has 11 residues. With V trimmed by 6 bases and J by 8 bases, 2 bases remained unmatched. Germline CDR1 reads LNHDA; CDR2 reads SQIVND (reference sequence). The CDR3 DNA follows: TGTGCCAGTAGGACAGGGGAAGGCTACACCTTC. Translated: CASRTGEGYTF.

The CDR3 region is CSVARDVDTIYF. The CDR3 nucleotides read TGCAGCGTTGCCAGGGATGTAGACACCATATATTTT. The chain has TRBV29-1 and TRBJ1-3; the D gene is possibly TRBD1 (5 bases). The CDR3 contains 12 residues. The germline gives CDR1 SQVTM, CDR2 ANQGSEA. V was pared by 4 bases and J by 8 bases, with 12 bases between. Using reference TRBV29-1 and TRBJ1-3 for the parts outside the CDR3, the full variable domain is SAVISQKPSRDICQRGTSLTIQCQVDSQVTMMFWYRQQPGQSLTLIATANQGSEATYESGFVIDKFPISRPNLTFSTLTVSNMSPEDSSIYLCSVARDVDTIYFGEGSWLTVV.

V usage is TRBV5-5 and J usage is TRBJ2-2, with D possibly matching TRBD2 (6 bases). This CDR3 comprises 15 residues. Germline V CDR1 and CDR2: SGHKS, YYEKEE (reference sequence). The V end lost 3 bases, the J end lost 5 bases, and 14 bases lay between the germline ends. This CDR3 is CASSSGETLTGELFF. CDR3 bases: TGTGCCAGCAGCTCGGGAGAAACGTTAACCGGGGAGCTGTTTTTT.

The chain carries TRBV29-1 and TRBJ2-6; D is perhaps TRBD2 (5 bases). The CDR3 runs to 13 residues. V gave up 4 bases and J gave up 4 bases, with 8 bases separating them. Germline CDR1 and CDR2: SQVTM and ANQGSEA. DNA of the CDR3: TGCAGCGTTGTAGGCGGGGGGGCCAACGTCCTGACTTTC. Its protein product is CSVVGGGANVLTF.

The chain uses TRBV2 and TRBJ2-2; no clear D. V was cut by 8 bases and J by 4 bases, with 14 bases left in between. The CDR3 totals 14 residues. Germline CDR1 is SNHLY and CDR2 is FYNNEI. DNA for the CDR3: TGTGCCAGCGGAGACCAGCGCGGCACCGGGGAGCTGTTTTTT. Translation gives CASGDQRGTGELFF.